A single sample gave rise to the 8 T cell receptor beta chains below, sequenced in a study of CD8+ T cells in alopecia areata. cDNA serving as the sequencing template came from extracted, reverse transcribed RNA. TCRdb's copy holds only in-frame clones and misses some; the assay was immunoSEQ multiplex PCR. Of about 150,000 clones listed, 45% to 55% are singletons. The sequenced sample was CD8+ T cells sorted from blood, obtained at week 0. Receptors originate from a human donor with alopecia areata.

This chain links TRBV6-6 with TRBJ2-7; TRBD2 matches 10 bases. There are 12 residues in the CDR3. Germline values: CDR1 MNHNY, CDR2 SVGAGI (reference sequence). The J segment lost 5 bases and the V segment lost 8 bases, leaving 3 bases of the junction unmatched. CDR3 amino acids: CASGLAADEQYF. The DNA for the CDR3 is TGTGCCAGCGGACTAGCGGCGGACGAGCAGTACTTC.

Only a few counts were recorded for this clone. The junction departs from germline at one end; a sequencing error may be responsible. Within the sample, other DNA sequences also encode this same CDR3. V gene TRBV29-1 combines with J gene TRBJ1-1; D perhaps matches TRBD1 (6 bases). Germline V lookup: CDR1 SQVTM, CDR2 ANQGSEA. CDR3 length: 11 residues. CDR3: CSVLRDTEAFF. CDR3 in DNA: TGCAGCGTACTAAGGGACACCGAAGCTTTCTTT. The whole variable domain, filled in from reference TRBV29-1 and TRBJ1-1, reads SAVISQKPSRDICQRGTSLTIQCQVDSQVTMMFWYRQQPGQSLTLIATANQGSEATYESGFVIDKFPISRPNLTFSTLTVSNMSPEDSSIYLCSVLRDTEAFFGQGTRLTVV.

This clone occurred a few times. The rearrangement uses TRBV30 and TRBJ2-5; D not resolved. CDR1 and CDR2 from the germline V gene are GTSNPN and SVGIG (reference sequence). V lost 4 bases to trimming and J lost 0 bases, with 6 bases between them. The CDR3 consists of 12 residues. DNA of the CDR3: TGTGCCTGGACAGAGTACCAAGAGACCCAGTACTTC. Protein sequence: CAWTEYQETQYF.

Concerning this clone: The same CDR3 also results from other DNA sequences found in this sample. V is TRBV30 and J is TRBJ1-1, with D possibly TRBD1 on 5 matching bases. The germline V gene encodes CDR1 GTSNPN and CDR2 SVGIG (reference sequence). V lost 0 bases, J lost 7 bases, and 9 bases lay in between. The CDR3 loop spans 12 amino acids. Written as DNA, the CDR3 is TGTGCCTGGAGTGTGGGCGACAGTGAAGCTTTCTTT. This gives the protein CAWSVGDSEAFF.

The chain has TRBV5-6 and TRBJ2-7; D is unresolved. The CDR3 spans 12 residues. V was trimmed by 1 base and J by 2 bases, leaving 4 bases between them. Germline V gene lookup returns CDR1 SGHDT and CDR2 YYEEEE. The CDR3 here is CASSLSPYEQYF. Here the CDR3 DNA reads TGTGCCAGCAGCTTGTCTCCCTACGAGCAGTACTTC.

There are a few counts of this clone. This chain links TRBV6-1 with TRBJ2-6, with no clear D. The germline CDR1 and CDR2 sequences are MNHNS and SASEGT. V lost 2 bases to trimming and J lost 0 bases, with 2 bases between them. CDR3 size: 14 residues. Written as DNA, the CDR3 is TGTGCCAGCAGTGAACTCTCTGGGGCCAACGTCCTGACTTTC. It encodes CASSELSGANVLTF.

The genes are TRBV29-1 and TRBJ2-1; a possible D gene is TRBD2 (6 bases). This CDR3 comprises 14 residues. The V end was cut by 3 bases, the J end by 3 bases, with 12 bases between. Germline loops: CDR1 SQVTM, CDR2 ANQGSEA. The CDR3 region has the DNA TGCAGCGTTGACGGGGGAGACGTCTACAATGAGCAGTTCTTC. Encoded protein: CSVDGGDVYNEQFF.

V gene TRBV2 combines with J gene TRBJ2-7; D perhaps matches TRBD1 (6 bases). CDR3 length equals 13 residues. Germline V gene data show CDR1 as SNHLY and CDR2 as FYNNEI. V was trimmed by 6 bases and J by 4 bases, leaving 13 bases between them. The CDR3 DNA follows: TGTGCCAGCAGGGTCCAGGGGACGTACGAGCAGTACTTC. Residues: CASRVQGTYEQYF.